This TCR beta chain is drawn from a study of CD8 T cells in Susac syndrome. With random hexamers, reverse transcription was performed on about 0.5 to 1 ug of RNA. TCRdb independently ran MiXCR on the immunoSEQ multiplex PCR reads; one entry per CDR3 protein. Of 200,000 or so distinct CDR3 sequences listed, 90% to 95% are singletons. CDR1 is DFQATT, CDR2 SNEGSKA, per germline (reference sequence). V was clipped by 5 bases and J by 1 base, with 11 bases between them. The CDR3 is 13 residues long. The rearrangement links TRBV20-1 to TRBJ2-5, with D perhaps matching TRBD1 (6 bases). The sequence was collected from a human donor with multiple sclerosis. Sequenced sample: CD4+ T cells from PBMCs. The CDR3 DNA is TGCAGTGCTGTAGACAGGATCCAAGAGACCCAGTACTTC. It translates to CSAVDRIQETQYF.